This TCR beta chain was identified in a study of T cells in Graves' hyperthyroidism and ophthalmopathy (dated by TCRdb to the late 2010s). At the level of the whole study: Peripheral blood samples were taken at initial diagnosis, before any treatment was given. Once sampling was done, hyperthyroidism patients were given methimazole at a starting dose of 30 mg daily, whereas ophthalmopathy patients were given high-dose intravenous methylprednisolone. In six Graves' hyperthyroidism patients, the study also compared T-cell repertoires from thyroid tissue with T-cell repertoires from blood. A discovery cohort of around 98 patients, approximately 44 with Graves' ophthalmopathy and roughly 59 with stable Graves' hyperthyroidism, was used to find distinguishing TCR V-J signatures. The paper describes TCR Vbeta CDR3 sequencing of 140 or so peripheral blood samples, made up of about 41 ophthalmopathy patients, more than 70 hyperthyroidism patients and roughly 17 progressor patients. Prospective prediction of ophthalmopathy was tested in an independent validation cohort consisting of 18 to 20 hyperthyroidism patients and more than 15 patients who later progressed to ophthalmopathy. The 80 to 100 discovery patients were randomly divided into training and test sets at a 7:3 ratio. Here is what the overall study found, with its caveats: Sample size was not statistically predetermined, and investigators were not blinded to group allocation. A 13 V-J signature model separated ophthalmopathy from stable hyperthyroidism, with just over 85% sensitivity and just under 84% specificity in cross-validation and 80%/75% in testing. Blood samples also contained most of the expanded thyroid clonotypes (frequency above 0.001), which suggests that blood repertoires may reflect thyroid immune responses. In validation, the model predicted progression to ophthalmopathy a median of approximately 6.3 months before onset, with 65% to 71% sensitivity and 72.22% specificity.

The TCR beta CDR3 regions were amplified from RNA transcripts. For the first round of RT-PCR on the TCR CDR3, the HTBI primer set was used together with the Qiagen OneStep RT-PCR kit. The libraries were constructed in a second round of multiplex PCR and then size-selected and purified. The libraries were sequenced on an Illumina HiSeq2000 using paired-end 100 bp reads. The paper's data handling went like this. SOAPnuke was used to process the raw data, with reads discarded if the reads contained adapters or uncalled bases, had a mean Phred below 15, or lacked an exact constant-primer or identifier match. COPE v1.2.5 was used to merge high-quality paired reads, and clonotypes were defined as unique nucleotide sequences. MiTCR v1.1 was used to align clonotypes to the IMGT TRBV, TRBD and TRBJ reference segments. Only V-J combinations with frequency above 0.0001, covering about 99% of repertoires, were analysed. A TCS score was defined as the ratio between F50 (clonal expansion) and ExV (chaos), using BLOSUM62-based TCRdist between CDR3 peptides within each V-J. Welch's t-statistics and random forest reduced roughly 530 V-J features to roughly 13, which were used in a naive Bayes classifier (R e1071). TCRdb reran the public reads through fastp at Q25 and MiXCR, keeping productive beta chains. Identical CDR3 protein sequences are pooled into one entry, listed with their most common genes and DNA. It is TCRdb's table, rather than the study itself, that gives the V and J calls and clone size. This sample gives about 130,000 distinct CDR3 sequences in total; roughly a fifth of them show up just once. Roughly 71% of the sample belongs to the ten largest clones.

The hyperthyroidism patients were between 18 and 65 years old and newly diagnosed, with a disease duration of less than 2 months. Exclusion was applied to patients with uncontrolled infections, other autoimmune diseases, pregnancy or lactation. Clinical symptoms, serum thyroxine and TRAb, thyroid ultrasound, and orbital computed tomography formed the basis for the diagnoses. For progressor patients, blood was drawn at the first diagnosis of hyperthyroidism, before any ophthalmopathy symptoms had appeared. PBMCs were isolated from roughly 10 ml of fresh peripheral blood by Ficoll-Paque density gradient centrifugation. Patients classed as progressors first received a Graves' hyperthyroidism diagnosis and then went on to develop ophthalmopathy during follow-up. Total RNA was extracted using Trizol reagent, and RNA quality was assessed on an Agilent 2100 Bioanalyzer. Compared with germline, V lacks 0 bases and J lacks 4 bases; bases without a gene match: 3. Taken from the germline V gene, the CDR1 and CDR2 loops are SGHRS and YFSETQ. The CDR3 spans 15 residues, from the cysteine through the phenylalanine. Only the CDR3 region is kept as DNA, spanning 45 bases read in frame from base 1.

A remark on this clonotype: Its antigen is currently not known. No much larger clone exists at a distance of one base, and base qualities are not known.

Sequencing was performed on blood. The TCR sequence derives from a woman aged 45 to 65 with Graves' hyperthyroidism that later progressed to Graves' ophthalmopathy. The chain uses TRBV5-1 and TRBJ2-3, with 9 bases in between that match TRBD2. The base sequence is TGCGCCAGCAGCTTGGTAGCGGGAGCCCCAGATACGCAGTATTTT. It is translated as CASSLVAGAPDTQYF.